Shown below are 20 T cell receptor beta chains from a single sample sequenced in a study of blood T cell repertoires in COVID-19. Only in-frame clones appear in the TCRdb table, and some are missing; sequencing was by immunoSEQ multiplex PCR. This sample yields under 400,000 clones, of which almost 90% are seen a single time; 6.5% belongs to the top ten. Sequencing input: peripheral blood. These receptors all stem from a man younger than 35 with active or convalescent COVID-19.

This chain links TRBV12-3 or TRBV12-4 with TRBJ2-5; D might be TRBD1 (6 bases). Trimming pared 10 bases from V and 5 bases from J, leaving 11 bases between. The CDR3 totals 11 residues. Here the CDR3 DNA reads TGTGCCACTACGAGGGGGGAGACCCAGTACTTC. Translation: CATTRGETQYF.

The V gene is TRBV2, the J gene TRBJ1-1; TRBD1 agrees at 9 bases. Germline V gene data show CDR1 as SNHLY and CDR2 as FYNNEI. CDR3 length: 15 residues. V lost 6 bases and J lost 1; bases outside the gene matches: 6. The chain's CDR3 is CASSGTGMWNTEAFF. CDR3 DNA sequence: TGTGCCAGCAGCGGGACAGGGATGTGGAACACTGAAGCTTTCTTT.

The chain carries TRBV28 and TRBJ1-6; 9 bases map to TRBD1. Losses at the gene ends were 5 bases for V and 6 bases for J; bases not matched to a gene: 5. Germline assignment: CDR1 MDHEN and CDR2 SYDVKM. The length of the CDR3 is 15 residues. The CDR3 DNA is TGTGCCAGCAGTACCCGGGACAGGGCTAATTCACCCCTCCACTTT. Translated, it gives CASSTRDRANSPLHF.

This sequence joins TRBV28 and TRBJ2-1, with 11 nucleotides matching TRBD1. V lost 1 base and J lost 0; bases outside the gene matches: 8. Per germline, CDR1 MDHEN and CDR2 SYDVKM. The CDR3 is made up of 19 amino acids. The CDR3 coding sequence is TGTGCCAGCAGTTTATCTGGGACAGGGGGACCTTACTCCTACAATGAGCAGTTCTTC. This translates into CASSLSGTGGPYSYNEQFF. Filled out from reference TRBV28 and TRBJ2-1, the complete variable domain reads DVKVTQSSRYLVKRTGEKVFLECVQDMDHENMFWYRQDPGLGLRLIYFSYDVKMKEKGDIPEGYSVSREKKERFSLILESASTNQTSMYLCASSLSGTGGPYSYNEQFFGPGTRLTVL.

This clone appeared once. This chain uses TRBV15 with TRBJ2-3, with 12 bases aligning to TRBD2. The CDR3 runs to 18 residues. The V and J ends lost 2 bases and 0 bases, in that order; junction bases with no gene match: 6. From germline, CDR1 is LNHNV and CDR2 YYDKDF (reference sequence). The CDR3 DNA sequence: TGTGCCACCAGCAGATTCACCGGGACTAGCGGGAGCACAGATACGCAGTATTTT. Amino acid sequence: CATSRFTGTSGSTDTQYF.

This clone came up a few times. V is TRBV15 and J is TRBJ1-1; possible D gene TRBD1, 5 bases. CDR3 size: 17 residues. V dropped 4 bases and J dropped 0 bases, with 18 bases sitting between them. Germline CDR1 reads LNHNV; CDR2 reads YYDKDF (reference sequence). This CDR3 is CATSTSLAGLLNTEAFF. For the CDR3, the DNA is TGTGCCACCAGCACATCTCTGGCGGGACTTTTGAACACTGAAGCTTTCTTT.

The V and J genes are TRBV29-1 and TRBJ2-7; D is undetermined. Germline loops: CDR1 SQVTM, CDR2 ANQGSEA. V was cut by 3 bases and J by 5 bases, with 14 bases left in between. The CDR3 extends over 13 amino acids. This CDR3 reads CSVDLTGADEQYF. The CDR3 region has the DNA TGCAGCGTTGATCTGACCGGCGCGGACGAGCAGTACTTC.

This sequence joins TRBV2 and TRBJ1-2, with D possibly being TRBD1 (5 bases). The CDR3 has 15 residues. V gave up 3 bases and J gave up 4 bases, with 15 bases separating them. Germline CDR1 is SNHLY and CDR2 is FYNNEI. CDR3 coding DNA: TGTGCCAGCAGTGATGGGAGGGGACGGGGCTATGGCTACACCTTC. Its translation: CASSDGRGRGYGYTF.

The V and J genes are TRBV7-9 and TRBJ1-1; maybe TRBD1 (6 bases). CDR3 size: 12 residues. CDR1 is SEHNR and CDR2 is FQNEAQ in the germline V gene (reference sequence). The germline V and J ends were trimmed by 5 bases and 7 bases, with 11 bases remaining between them. In DNA form, the CDR3 reads TGTGCCAGCAGCCAGGACAGCAGTGAAGCTTTCTTT. Residues: CASSQDSSEAFF.

The chain recombines TRBV19 with TRBJ1-2; D is ambiguous. Trimming pared 4 bases from V and 2 bases from J, leaving 17 bases between. The V gene's germline CDR1 is LNHDA and CDR2 SQIVND (reference sequence). The CDR3 consists of 16 residues. CDR3 sequence (DNA): TGTGCCAGTAGTAACCTTGGCGGCGGTGTGAACTATGGCTACACCTTC. It specifies CASSNLGGGVNYGYTF.

This chain joins TRBV4-2 and TRBJ1-2; the match to TRBD1 covers 9 bases. This CDR3 is 16 amino acids long. Germline trimming cut 7 bases from V and 7 bases from J; bases unmatched to any gene: 16. Looked up from germline, CDR1 is LGHNA and CDR2 is YNFKEQ. The CDR3 DNA reads TGTGCCAGCAACGAAGACGACAGGGGGAGGGGGCTTGGCTACACCTTC. This gives the protein CASNEDDRGRGLGYTF.

The V call is TRBV5-1, the J call TRBJ2-7; 10 nucleotides agree with TRBD2. CDR1 is SGHRS, CDR2 YFSETQ, per germline. The junction had 8 bases not matched to a gene; V was cut back by 4 bases and J by 4 bases. CDR3 size: 15 residues. CDR3 in amino acids: CASSVSGRVFYEQYF. The CDR3 DNA is TGCGCCAGCAGCGTAAGCGGGAGGGTATTTTACGAGCAGTACTTC.

The V gene is TRBV5-1, the J gene TRBJ1-3, with a weak D call TRBD1 (5 bases). The germline CDR1 and CDR2 sequences are SGHRS and YFSETQ. This CDR3 spans 16 amino acids. The germline V and J ends were trimmed by 0 bases and 8 bases, with 18 bases remaining between them. For the CDR3, the DNA is TGCGCCAGCAGCTTGGACTATTCGGGGCCGGGGGACACCATATATTTT. Amino acids: CASSLDYSGPGDTIYF. Full variable domain (remainder filled in from reference TRBV5-1 and TRBJ1-3): KAGVTQTPRYLIKTRGQQVTLSCSPISGHRSVSWYQQTPGQGLQFLFEYFSETQRNKGNFPGRFSGRQFSNSRSEMNVSTLELGDSALYLCASSLDYSGPGDTIYFGEGSWLTVV.

This chain joins TRBV5-8 and TRBJ2-1, with 14 bases lining up with TRBD2. Germline CDR1 is SGHTS and CDR2 is YDEGEE. The CDR3 totals 16 residues. The junction had 9 bases not matched to a gene; V was cut back by 4 bases and J by 9 bases. The CDR3 region has the DNA TGTGCCAGCAGCCGGACGAGAGGACTAGCGGGAGGTGAGCAGTTCTTC. Protein sequence: CASSRTRGLAGGEQFF.

The chain links TRBV28 to TRBJ2-7, with TRBD1 matching over 9 bases. CDR3 length: 17 amino acids. Germline V gene sequence: CDR1 MDHEN, CDR2 SYDVKM. J lost 0 bases, V lost 5 bases, and 11 bases had no gene match. CDR3 loop: CASSVPGTGKISYEQYF. Here the CDR3 DNA reads TGTGCCAGCAGTGTGCCCGGGACAGGGAAAATCTCCTACGAGCAGTACTTC.

CDR3 sequence: CASSGRDREYYGYTF. CDR3 nucleotides: TGTGCCAGCAGCGGTAGGGACAGGGAATACTATGGCTACACCTTC. This chain joins TRBV27 and TRBJ1-2, with 9 bases identical to TRBD1. Per the germline V gene, CDR1 is MNHEY and CDR2 is SMNVEV (reference sequence). The V gene end was trimmed by 6 bases and the J gene end by 3 bases; junction bases not matched to a gene: 8. This CDR3 has 15 residues.

The rearrangement joins TRBV28 to TRBJ1-1; D ambiguous. Germline V CDR1 and CDR2: MDHEN, SYDVKM. Trimming removed 5 bases from V and 0 bases from J, with 10 bases in between. The CDR3 sequence is 14 residues long. CDR3: CASSVLLMNTEAFF. The DNA for the CDR3 is TGTGCCAGCAGTGTCCTATTAATGAACACTGAAGCTTTCTTT.

This clone was observed a single time. This rearrangement joins TRBV18 to TRBJ1-5, with a tentative D call TRBD1 (6 bases). The CDR3 is 15 residues long. Per the germline V gene, CDR1 is KGHSH and CDR2 is LQKENI. The germline V and J ends were trimmed by 3 bases and 6 bases, with 15 bases remaining between them. The CDR3 region is CASSPAGALSQPQHF. CDR3 coding DNA: TGTGCCAGCTCACCGGCAGGGGCCCTGAGTCAGCCCCAGCATTTT.

This clone was observed a single time. This rearrangement joins TRBV5-1 to TRBJ2-2; D possibly corresponds to TRBD1 (7 bases). Trimming took off 2 bases at V and 0 bases at J, with 17 bases between the two ends. From germline, CDR1 is SGHRS and CDR2 YFSETQ. The CDR3 spans 18 residues. CDR3 sequence reads: CASSFPLAGGPNTGELFF. CDR3 sequence (DNA): TGCGCCAGCAGCTTCCCCTTGGCAGGGGGGCCGAACACCGGGGAGCTGTTTTTT.

The chain combines TRBV7-9 with TRBJ2-7; D is ambiguous. CDR1 and CDR2 (germline): SEHNR, FQNEAQ (reference sequence). The CDR3 consists of 13 residues. V gave up 5 bases and J gave up 4 bases, with 12 bases separating them. The CDR3 sequence: CASSPSRSYEQYF. The CDR3 nucleotides read TGTGCCAGCAGCCCCAGTCGAAGTTACGAGCAGTACTTC.